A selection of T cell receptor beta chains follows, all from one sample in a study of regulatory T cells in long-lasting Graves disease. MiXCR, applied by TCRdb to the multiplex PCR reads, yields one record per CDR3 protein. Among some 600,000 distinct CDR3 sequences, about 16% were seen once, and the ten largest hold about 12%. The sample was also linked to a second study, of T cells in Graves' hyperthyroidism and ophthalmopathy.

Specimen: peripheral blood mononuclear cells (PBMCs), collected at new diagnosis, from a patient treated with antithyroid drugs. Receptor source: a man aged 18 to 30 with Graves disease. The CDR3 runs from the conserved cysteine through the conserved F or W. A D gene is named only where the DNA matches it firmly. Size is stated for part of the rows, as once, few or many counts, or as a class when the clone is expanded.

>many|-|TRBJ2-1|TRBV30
TGTGCCAAGGGGGGGGAGTGGTCGGATGAGCAGTTCTTC
CAKGGEWSDEQFF
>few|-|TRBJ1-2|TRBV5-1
TGCGCCAGCAGCTTGGAAGCAGCAAACTATGGCTACACCTTC
CASSLEAANYGYTF
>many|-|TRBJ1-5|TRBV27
TGTGCCAGCAGCCAGGGCGTGGGCAATCAGCCCCAGCATTTT
CASSQGVGNQPQHF
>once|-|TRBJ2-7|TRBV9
TGTGCCAGCAGCGTAGCGGATCGATACGAGCAGTACTTC
CASSVADRYEQYF
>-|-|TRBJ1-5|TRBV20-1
TGCAGTGCTAGAGATGATTTACGGATGAATCAGCCCCAGCATTTT
CSARDDLRMNQPQHF
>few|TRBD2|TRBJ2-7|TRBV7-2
TGTGCCAGCAGCTTCCCCTCTAGCGGGAACCACGAGCAGTACTTC
CASSFPSSGNHEQYF
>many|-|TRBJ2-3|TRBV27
TGTGCCAGCAGCACAGTGGGCAGGGTGGTCACAGATACGCAGTATTTT
CASSTVGRVVTDTQYF
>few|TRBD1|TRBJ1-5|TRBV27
TGTGCCAGCAGTTCCACAGGGGGCCAGGTGGGCAATCAGCCCCAGCATTTT
CASSSTGGQVGNQPQHF
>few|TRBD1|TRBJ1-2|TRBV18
TGTGCCAGCTCACCGTCGGGAGGGGGCAATGGCTACACCTTC
CASSPSGGGNGYTF
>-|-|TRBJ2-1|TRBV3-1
TGTGCCAGCAGCCAAGCTTGGGCCGGGTTCTATGAGCAGTTCTTC
CASSQAWAGFYEQFF
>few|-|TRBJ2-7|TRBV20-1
TGCAGTGCTACCCGGGACACCGTGGGGGAGCAGTACTTC
CSATRDTVGEQYF
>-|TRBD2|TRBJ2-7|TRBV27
TGTGCCAGCAGTTTATCACTAGCGGGAGAATCTTACGAGCAGTACTTC
CASSLSLAGESYEQYF
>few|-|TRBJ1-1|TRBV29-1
TGCAGCGTTCCAGGGAACACTGAAGCTTTCTTT
CSVPGNTEAFF
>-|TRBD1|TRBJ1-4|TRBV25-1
TGTGCCAGCAGCCGAGGGGGACAGGGGGCCGAAAAACTGTTTTTT
CASSRGGQGAEKLFF
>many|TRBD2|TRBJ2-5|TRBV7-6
TGTGCCAGCAGCCCGTTGCCGCGGGAGAGAGGAGGAGAGACCCAGTACTTC
CASSPLPRERGGETQYF
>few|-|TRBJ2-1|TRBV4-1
TGCGCCAGCAGCCAAAGAGGGACCTCCTACAATGAGCAGTTCTTC
CASSQRGTSYNEQFF